These 21 T cell receptor beta chains were sequenced from one sample in a study of T cells expressing NK-cell markers. No DNA is given; TCRdb re-called the 5' RACE reads and lists each CDR3 protein once. The sample's table shows about 380,000 distinct CDR3 sequences. Specimen: blood T cells: a sorted CD56 or NKG2C T cell subset, CD4+ or CD8+ T cells, or bulk PBMC T cells (not recorded which). The receptor source for this set is a man aged 18 to 69 in good health.

V gene TRBV4-1 combines with J gene TRBJ2-7; TCRdb outputs TRBD2, but without DNA this stays unchecked. This CDR3 comprises 14 residues. Germline CDR1 MGHRA, CDR2 YSYEKL. The CDR3 loop reads CASSPDWTPLEQYF.

The V and J genes are TRBV2 and TRBJ2-5. The germline V gene encodes CDR1 SNHLY and CDR2 FYNNEI. This CDR3 has 14 amino acids. CDR3 region: CASSEEGSVKTQYF. Full variable domain (missing parts from reference TRBV2 and TRBJ2-5): EPEVTQTPSHQVTQMGQEVILRCVPISNHLYFYWYRQILGQKVEFLVSFYNNEISEKSEIFDDQFSVERPDGSNFTLKIRSTKLEDSAMYFCASSEEGSVKTQYFGPGTRLLVL.

The J gene is TRBJ2-4, the V gene TRBV11-3. Germline CDR1 SGHNT, CDR2 YENEEA. The CDR3 runs to 19 residues. The CDR3 sequence: CASSLVIEPSPRLRNIQYF.

The chain links TRBV5-1 to TRBJ2-2; absent DNA, TCRdb's TRBD1 call cannot be checked. CDR3 length equals 15 residues. In germline, CDR1 is SGHRS, CDR2 YFSETQ. The CDR3 sequence: CATREPGHVTGELFF.

The rearrangement uses TRBV6-5 and TRBJ2-1; the TCRdb D gene call, TRBD2, has no DNA to confirm it. Germline V gene data show CDR1 as MNHEY and CDR2 as SVGAGI. This CDR3 has 13 amino acids. This CDR3 is CASSYSERGQQFF.

V usage is TRBV18 and J usage is TRBJ2-1; the D call from TCRdb, TRBD1, cannot be confirmed without DNA. The germline gives CDR1 KGHSH, CDR2 LQKENI. The CDR3 runs to 13 residues. The CDR3: CASNRIQGFEQFF.

The V and J genes are TRBV29-1 and TRBJ2-3; TCRdb selects TRBD1, and the lack of DNA leaves this call unchecked. Germline V gene lookup returns CDR1 SQVTM and CDR2 ANQGSEA. CDR3 length equals 15 residues. Here the CDR3 reads CSVEGGGQSTDTQYF.

The J gene is TRBJ2-7, the V gene TRBV6-1; checking the TCRdb D call of TRBD1 is not possible without DNA. In germline, CDR1 is MNHNS, CDR2 SASEGT. The CDR3 extends over 14 amino acids. The chain's CDR3 is CASLGSGGSYEQYF.

V and J are TRBV2 and TRBJ2-5; lacking DNA, the TRBD2 call made by TCRdb goes unchecked. Germline lookup yields CDR1 SNHLY and CDR2 FYNNEI. The CDR3 totals 16 residues. CDR3 sequence: CASSESYREIRETQYF.

The chain uses TRBV29-1 and TRBJ2-5; the D call from TCRdb, TRBD2, cannot be confirmed without DNA. Germline CDR1 reads SQVTM; CDR2 reads ANQGSEA. This CDR3 is 16 amino acids long. CDR3 in amino acids: CSVVGSAGGWGETQYF. Supplemented by reference TRBV29-1 and TRBJ2-5, the full variable domain reads SAVISQKPSRDICQRGTSLTIQCQVDSQVTMMFWYRQQPGQSLTLIATANQGSEATYESGFVIDKFPISRPNLTFSTLTVSNMSPEDSSIYLCSVVGSAGGWGETQYFGPGTRLLVL.

The V and J genes are TRBV9 and TRBJ2-1; with no DNA, the TCRdb D assignment of TRBD1 cannot be verified. CDR1 is SGDLS and CDR2 is YYNGEE in the germline V gene. The CDR3 has 15 residues. The CDR3 loop reads CASSPWGQLTNEQFF.

This chain uses TRBV3-1 with TRBJ2-2; without DNA, the TCRdb call of TRBD1 cannot be checked. CDR1 is LGHDT, CDR2 YNNKEL, per germline (reference sequence). The CDR3 sequence is 16 residues long. The CDR3 sequence is CASGDRGRGNTGELFF.

The chain uses TRBV5-5 and TRBJ2-1; TCRdb's D call of TRBD1 is untestable without DNA. The CDR3 covers 15 residues. CDR1 is SGHKS, CDR2 YYEKEE, per germline (reference sequence). CDR3 sequence: CASSLRAGGINEQFF.

The chain joins TRBV6-1 to TRBJ1-4; TCRdb outputs TRBD1, but without DNA this stays unchecked. The germline V gene has CDR1 MNHNS and CDR2 SASEGT. The length of the CDR3 is 15 residues. Here the CDR3 reads CASSPHGGRGEKLFF.

This sequence joins TRBV6-5 and TRBJ1-2; TCRdb calls TRBD1, which cannot be checked without DNA. CDR3 length: 15 residues. Per germline, CDR1 MNHEY and CDR2 SVGAGI. CDR3 residues: CASSYTEDRGYGYTF.

The rearrangement links TRBV5-1 to TRBJ2-1; TCRdb indicates TRBD1, and absent DNA this call remains unverified. The CDR3 loop spans 14 amino acids. In germline, CDR1 is SGHRS, CDR2 YFSETQ. CDR3 sequence: CASSPGGLGNEQFF.

This chain joins TRBV12-3 or TRBV12-4 and TRBJ2-1. This CDR3 region has 11 residues. CDR3 sequence: CASSTGNEQFF.

The rearrangement joins TRBV5-6 to TRBJ1-1; with no DNA, the TCRdb D assignment of TRBD1 cannot be verified. Germline V gene sequence: CDR1 SGHDT, CDR2 YYEEEE. This CDR3 is built from 17 residues. Here the CDR3 reads CASRLFPTTGMDTEAFF.

The chain joins TRBV6-1 to TRBJ2-5; TCRdb's assignment of TRBD2 cannot be checked, as there is no DNA. Looked up from germline, CDR1 is MNHNS and CDR2 is SASEGT. This CDR3 has 18 amino acids. The CDR3 protein is CASSEALGLAGLQETQYF.

This chain joins TRBV6-1 and TRBJ2-7; TCRdb's D gene call, TRBD1, goes unchecked for lack of DNA. This CDR3 comprises 16 residues. Germline V CDR1 and CDR2: MNHNS, SASEGT. CDR3 in amino acids: CASRPPGQRSSYEQYF.

The chain employs TRBV6-1 and TRBJ2-4; absent DNA, TCRdb's TRBD2 call cannot be checked. Germline V gene lookup returns CDR1 MNHNS and CDR2 SASEGT. The CDR3 runs 14 residues. The CDR3 protein is CASMGLLAKNIQYF.